At least ten counts were recorded for the clone carrying this T cell receptor beta chain. No treatment had been given to any patient before thyroid surgery. This entry comes from a study of metastatic and nonmetastatic thyroid tumors. TCRdb recomputed clones from the PCR reads via MiXCR. Here the sample spans under 100,000 clones, approximately 9% being singletons. Germline CDR1 is DFQATT and CDR2 is SNEGSKA (reference sequence). The CDR3 consists of 15 residues. V was pared by 6 bases and J by 4 bases, with 11 bases of the junction left unmatched. Material for sequencing was blood. This receptor was obtained from a female donor with papillary thyroid cancer or a benign thyroid nodule (not recorded which). Some clones in this sample may be carry-over from other donors' samples. This chain links TRBV20-1 with TRBJ2-1, with TRBD2 matching 8 bases. Here the CDR3 reads CSAPGGGGLYNEQFF. CDR3 bases: TGCAGTGCCCCCGGGGGCGGGGGGCTGTACAATGAGCAGTTCTTC.